The entry below gives a single TCR beta chain sequence along with its context. Its antigen is still unknown. Assay: immunoSEQ multiplex PCR; the TCRdb copy retains only in-frame clones and omits some. Of approximately 110,000 clones in the sample, 80% to 90% were seen once. These data come from a study of T cell responses to AZD1222 COVID-19 vaccine. Germline V gene lookup returns CDR1 SGHRS and CDR2 YFSETQ. CDR3 length: 15 residues. The V and J ends lost 4 bases and 8 bases respectively, with 18 bases between them. Overall study findings and caveats: It should be noted that donors were predominantly white British and more often female, and clonal diversity was possibly underestimated. At baseline, seropositivity was found in only a handful of AZD1222 recipients. Reports indicate that nearly half of spike-specific TCRs are directed at unmutated variant regions. None of the repertoires were sampled until the peak T cell response had passed.

The chain combines TRBV5-1 with TRBJ1-4; tentatively, D is TRBD1 (5 bases). The TCR was taken from an adult in good health. The starting material was peripheral blood, obtained on day 0 of AZD1222 vaccination. The CDR3 region is CASSLMEAGGEKLFF. Here the CDR3 DNA reads TGCGCCAGCAGCCTGATGGAGGCCGGGGGGGAAAAACTGTTTTTT.